Presented here are 24 T cell receptor beta chains from one specimen sequenced in a study of T cell responses to AZD1222 COVID-19 vaccine. Data came from immunoSEQ multiplex PCR; TCRdb stores just in-frame clones and leaves some out. This sample has roughly 140,000 clones; more than 75% occur once, and the top ten carry about 5%. Sequences were derived from peripheral blood, sampled on day 0 of AZD1222 vaccination. These receptors were obtained from an adult in good health.

This sequence joins TRBV5-4 and TRBJ2-7, with 11 bases lining up with TRBD2. J lost 3 bases, V lost 2 bases, and 4 bases had no gene match. The CDR3 length is 15 residues. Germline V lookup: CDR1 SGHNT, CDR2 YYREEE (reference sequence). For the CDR3, the DNA is TGTGCCAGCAGCTTCCTGACTAGCGGGAACTACGAGCAGTACTTC. Residues: CASSFLTSGNYEQYF. The full variable domain, its missing parts supplied by reference TRBV5-4 and TRBJ2-7, is ETGVTQSPTHLIKTRGQQVTLRCSSQSGHNTVSWYQQALGQGPQFIFQYYREEENGRGNFPPRFSGLQFPNYSSELNVNALELDDSALYLCASSFLTSGNYEQYFGPGTRLTVT.

The genes are TRBV28 and TRBJ1-5; D might be TRBD1 (5 bases). Per germline, CDR1 MDHEN and CDR2 SYDVKM. Trimming removed 6 bases from V and 4 bases from J, with 16 bases in between. This CDR3 spans 15 amino acids. CDR3 in amino acids: CASSQGLIGNQPQHF. The DNA of the CDR3 is TGTGCCAGCAGCCAGGGACTCATCGGGAATCAGCCCCAGCATTTT.

This chain uses TRBV28 with TRBJ1-6; D is undetermined. From germline, CDR1 is MDHEN and CDR2 SYDVKM. The CDR3 loop spans 16 amino acids. Trimming pared 2 bases from V and 4 bases from J, leaving 12 bases between. CDR3 nucleotides: TGTGCCAGCAGTTTAAACACCAGAGGGTATAATTCACCCCTCCACTTT. Translating gives CASSLNTRGYNSPLHF. Looking up the rest from reference TRBV28 and TRBJ1-6 gives the full variable domain: DVKVTQSSRYLVKRTGEKVFLECVQDMDHENMFWYRQDPGLGLRLIYFSYDVKMKEKGDIPEGYSVSREKKERFSLILESASTNQTSMYLCASSLNTRGYNSPLHFGNGTRLTVT.

V and J are TRBV28 and TRBJ1-5; the D gene is possibly TRBD1 (5 bases). The CDR3 contains 15 residues. Germline V gene sequence: CDR1 MDHEN, CDR2 SYDVKM. The V and J ends lost 5 bases and 4 bases respectively, with 15 bases between them. The CDR3 DNA follows: TGTGCCAGCAGTCGGGACCGAGAGGTGAATCAGCCCCAGCATTTT. Amino acid sequence: CASSRDREVNQPQHF.

The chain recombines TRBV13 with TRBJ2-2, with TRBD1 identical over 10 bases. V lost 6 bases and J lost 7; bases outside the gene matches: 11. This CDR3 is 16 amino acids long. From germline, CDR1 is PRHDT and CDR2 FYEKMQ (reference sequence). The CDR3 bases are TGTGCCAGCAGTAAAGGGGCGACAGGGGGCTTCGGGGAGCTGTTTTTT. This sequence encodes CASSKGATGGFGELFF.

This chain connects TRBV5-1 to TRBJ1-6; unclear D gene. V gave up 2 bases and J gave up 0 bases, with 15 bases separating them. CDR1 and CDR2 from the germline V gene are SGHRS and YFSETQ. This CDR3 is built from 18 residues. Here the CDR3 DNA reads TGCGCCAGCAGCTTTGAAGGCAGCCTAAGCTCCTATAATTCACCCCTCCACTTT. Encoded protein: CASSFEGSLSSYNSPLHF.

With respect to this clone: A read error may produce the germline difference seen at one junction end. DNA for the CDR3: TGTGCCACCAGCAGAGCTCCTGACAGGAGGTACGAGAAGTACTTC. It codes for CATSRAPDRRYEKYF. The genes are TRBV15 and TRBJ2-7, with a tentative D call TRBD1 (6 bases). CDR1 and CDR2 from the germline V gene are LNHNV and YYDKDF (reference sequence). This CDR3 spans 15 amino acids.

The chain has TRBV27 and TRBJ1-2; TRBD1 matches at 8 bases. Germline assignment: CDR1 MNHEY and CDR2 SMNVEV (reference sequence). V shed 6 bases and J 1 base; nucleotides not matched to a gene: 13. The CDR3 loop spans 17 amino acids. The chain's CDR3 is CASSPAPGQAVNYGYTF. Written as DNA, the CDR3 is TGTGCCAGCAGCCCAGCACCGGGACAGGCAGTTAACTATGGCTACACCTTC.

The CDR3 region is CASRLPSSYNEQFF. In DNA, the CDR3 is TGTGCCAGTAGACTACCGAGCTCCTACAATGAGCAGTTCTTC. The chain employs TRBV7-2 and TRBJ2-1, with D maybe TRBD2 (5 bases). The V end was cut by 9 bases, the J end by 0 bases, with 12 bases between. Germline CDR1 reads SGHTA; CDR2 reads FQGNSA. CDR3 length: 14 residues.

The genes are TRBV28 and TRBJ1-5; unclear D gene. CDR1 is MDHEN, CDR2 SYDVKM, per germline. This CDR3 has 15 residues. Trimming took off 3 bases at V and 1 base at J, with 10 bases between the two ends. The CDR3 reads CASSFRVTSNQPQHF. CDR3 sequence (DNA): TGTGCCAGCAGTTTCCGGGTAACGAGCAATCAGCCCCAGCATTTT.

For the CDR3, the DNA is TGTGCCAGCAGCCCGTCCCGGGGAAACACCATATATTTT. This codes for CASSPSRGNTIYF. This chain connects TRBV3-1 (or the pseudogene TRBV3-2) to TRBJ1-3; no definite D call. CDR1 and CDR2 (germline): LGHDT, YNNKEL (reference sequence). Deletions cut 4 bases from V and 4 bases from J, with 8 bases between. The CDR3 has 13 amino acids.

The rearrangement links TRBV4-3 to TRBJ1-4; D remains ambiguous. Trimming took off 0 bases at V and 7 bases at J, with 12 bases between the two ends. Germline V CDR1 and CDR2: LGHNA, YSLEER. This CDR3 has 15 residues. Here the CDR3 DNA reads TGCGCCAGCAGCCAAGAGAGAGGAAAGGGTGAAAAACTGTTTTTT. This translates into CASSQERGKGEKLFF.

This chain links TRBV29-1 with TRBJ2-1, with 13 nucleotides matching TRBD2. V trimming: 7 bases; J trimming: 3 bases; junction bases outside the gene matches: 3. The CDR3 sequence is 14 residues long. Germline CDR1 SQVTM, CDR2 ANQGSEA. CDR3 in DNA: TGCAGCGCTGGGACTAGCGGGGTCTACAATGAGCAGTTCTTC. This encodes CSAGTSGVYNEQFF.

V usage is TRBV6-5 and J usage is TRBJ1-5; TRBD1 might be the D (5 bases). The germline V gene has CDR1 MNHEY and CDR2 SVGAGI. V was cut by 6 bases and J by 6 bases, with 12 bases left in between. CDR3 size: 13 residues. CDR3 nucleotides: TGTGCCAGCAGATTACAGGAGAGTCAGCCCCAGCATTTT. Amino acids: CASRLQESQPQHF.

The rearrangement links TRBV6-5 to TRBJ1-6; D is unclear. Deletions cut 0 bases from V and 2 bases from J, with 8 bases between. The germline V gene has CDR1 MNHEY and CDR2 SVGAGI. The CDR3 covers 16 residues. CDR3 nucleotides: TGTGCCAGCAGTTACTCCGGGGTTACCTATAATTCACCCCTCCACTTT. As protein: CASSYSGVTYNSPLHF.

This chain uses TRBV7-6 with TRBJ2-7; tentatively, D is TRBD2 (6 bases). The germline V gene has CDR1 SGHVS and CDR2 FNYEAQ. CDR3 length equals 14 residues. V was shortened by 5 bases and J by 0 bases, with 11 bases between the two germline ends. CDR3 bases: TGTGCCAGCAGCCGTAGCGGTTCCTCCTACGAGCAGTACTTC. It is translated as CASSRSGSSYEQYF.

Notes on this clone: The junction does not match germline at one end; this may be a read error. This sequence joins TRBV7-8 and TRBJ2-7, with D uncertain. This CDR3 region has 12 residues. From germline, CDR1 is SGHVS and CDR2 FQNEAQ. As DNA, the CDR3 is TGTGCCAGCAGCTTAGACTCCCACGAGCAGTACTTC. This codes for CASSLDSHEQYF.

The V call is TRBV5-1, the J call TRBJ1-5; D not resolved. The CDR3 totals 14 residues. V was clipped by 0 bases and J by 6 bases, with 10 bases between them. Looked up from germline, CDR1 is SGHRS and CDR2 is YFSETQ. Here the CDR3 reads CASSLGTGIQPQHF. The DNA for the CDR3 is TGCGCCAGCAGCTTGGGTACCGGGATTCAGCCCCAGCATTTT.

This chain connects TRBV6-5 to TRBJ2-1; 7 nucleotides align to TRBD2. This CDR3 comprises 13 residues. V lost 6 bases to trimming and J lost 7 bases; unmatched junction nucleotides: 6. CDR1 and CDR2 from the germline V gene are MNHEY and SVGAGI. The DNA of the CDR3 is TGTGCCAGCAGGCGGACTAGTAGGAATGAGCAGTTCTTC. Its protein is CASRRTSRNEQFF.

V and J are TRBV19 and TRBJ1-4; unclear D gene. V dropped 3 bases and J dropped 7 bases, with 9 bases sitting between them. The CDR3 is 13 amino acids. Per germline, CDR1 LNHDA and CDR2 SQIVND (reference sequence). CDR3 DNA: TGTGCCAGTAGTATTGCAGGAATTGAAAAACTGTTTTTT. Amino acids: CASSIAGIEKLFF.

This chain links TRBV28 with TRBJ2-5; D unclear. V lost 6 bases and J 3 bases, leaving 8 bases between the germline ends. The CDR3 spans 12 residues. Germline CDR1 is MDHEN and CDR2 is SYDVKM. Here the CDR3 reads CASRATEETQYF. In DNA, the CDR3 is TGTGCCAGCAGGGCCACAGAAGAGACCCAGTACTTC.

The chain couples TRBV20-1 to TRBJ2-7; tentative D call: TRBD2 (5 bases). Trimming stripped 5 bases from V and 7 bases from J, with 9 bases between. This CDR3 region has 10 residues. Germline V gene lookup returns CDR1 DFQATT and CDR2 SNEGSKA (reference sequence). The CDR3 reads CSAGLREQYF. For the CDR3, the DNA is TGCAGTGCTGGACTGCGGGAGCAGTACTTC.

The chain uses TRBV28 and TRBJ2-1, with TRBD2 matching over 8 bases. This CDR3 is 12 amino acids long. Germline V gives CDR1 MDHEN, CDR2 SYDVKM. The CDR3 nucleotides read TGTCGAACCGGGACTAGAATTTCTGAGCAGTTCTTC. Residues: CRTGTRISEQFF.

This sequence joins TRBV4-1 and TRBJ1-5; perhaps TRBD1 as D (5 bases). CDR1 is MGHRA and CDR2 is YSYEKL in the germline V gene. CDR3 length equals 15 residues. V was trimmed by 5 bases and J by 0 bases, leaving 11 bases between them. The CDR3 region has the DNA TGCGCCAGCAGCGGGTTTGACAGTAGCAATCAGCCCCAGCATTTT. This encodes CASSGFDSSNQPQHF.